A single sample is the source of the 16 T cell receptor beta chains below, sequenced in a study of OX40 agonist ivuxolimab in advanced cancers. Measured with immunoSEQ multiplex PCR; TCRdb has only the in-frame clones, and not every one. The sample consists of about 93,000 clones, around 92% of them appearing once. The starting material was CD4+ or CD8+ T cells sorted from blood, obtained in a trial of the OX40 agonist ivuxolimab. The source is an adult with an advanced solid tumor such as melanoma, head and neck, liver or kidney cancer.

This clone was recorded once. This chain links TRBV19 with TRBJ2-1; perhaps D is TRBD1 or TRBD2 (5 bases each). The length of the CDR3 is 12 residues. V was cut by 9 bases and J by 8 bases, with 14 bases left in between. Germline lookup yields CDR1 LNHDA and CDR2 SQIVND (reference sequence). For the CDR3, the DNA is TGTGCCAGCCGGGACCACGCACATGAGCAGTTCTTC. Amino acids: CASRDHAHEQFF. Using reference TRBV19 and TRBJ2-1 for the parts outside the CDR3, the full variable domain is DGGITQSPKYLFRKEGQNVTLSCEQNLNHDAMYWYRQDPGQGLRLIYYSQIVNDFQKGDIAEGYSVSREKKESFPLTVTSAQKNPTAFYLCASRDHAHEQFFGPGTRLTVL.

This rearrangement joins TRBV6-1 to TRBJ1-6; 10 nucleotides match TRBD1. V shed 6 bases and J 5 bases; nucleotides not matched to a gene: 4. The CDR3 covers 15 residues. CDR1 and CDR2 (germline): MNHNS, SASEGT. CDR3 in amino acids: CASRRTGGNNSPLHF. In nucleotides, the CDR3 is TGTGCCAGCAGAAGGACAGGGGGAAATAATTCACCCCTCCACTTT.

The V call is TRBV5-4, the J call TRBJ2-2; D unresolved. CDR3 length: 13 residues. From germline, CDR1 is SGHNT and CDR2 YYREEE (reference sequence). Trimming stripped 2 bases from V and 4 bases from J, with 6 bases between. CDR3 sequence reads: CASSFVGTGELFF. CDR3 sequence (DNA): TGTGCCAGCAGCTTTGTCGGCACCGGGGAGCTGTTTTTT. Full variable domain (rest looked up from reference TRBV5-4 and TRBJ2-2): ETGVTQSPTHLIKTRGQQVTLRCSSQSGHNTVSWYQQALGQGPQFIFQYYREEENGRGNFPPRFSGLQFPNYSSELNVNALELDDSALYLCASSFVGTGELFFGEGSRLTVL.

This chain links TRBV10-3 with TRBJ2-5, with a possible D match to TRBD1 (6 bases). Germline V lookup: CDR1 ENHRY, CDR2 SYGVKD. Deletions cut 6 bases from V and 4 bases from J, with 9 bases between. CDR3 length: 12 residues. CDR3 nucleotides: TGTGCCATCAGGACAGGTGGAGAGACCCAGTACTTC. Amino acid sequence: CAIRTGGETQYF.

In this sample, this clone turned up a few times. This chain links TRBV2 with TRBJ1-4; D not resolved. V was shortened by 4 bases and J by 7 bases, with 10 bases between the two germline ends. The CDR3 covers 13 residues. From germline, CDR1 is SNHLY and CDR2 FYNNEI. DNA for the CDR3: TGTGCCAGCAGTGGAGGGCGCGGTGAAAAACTGTTTTTT. Its protein is CASSGGRGEKLFF. The whole variable domain, filled in from reference TRBV2 and TRBJ1-4, reads EPEVTQTPSHQVTQMGQEVILRCVPISNHLYFYWYRQILGQKVEFLVSFYNNEISEKSEIFDDQFSVERPDGSNFTLKIRSTKLEDSAMYFCASSGGRGEKLFFGSGTQLSVL.

The V and J genes are TRBV6-5 and TRBJ2-4; weak D call: TRBD2 (6 bases). The CDR3 sequence is 15 residues long. The ends were cut back, 0 bases at V and 3 bases at J, with 9 bases in the middle. In germline, CDR1 is MNHEY, CDR2 SVGAGI. The chain's CDR3 is CASSYSISGKNIQYF. CDR3 DNA sequence: TGTGCCAGCAGTTACTCGATTAGCGGCAAAAACATTCAGTACTTC.

This chain joins TRBV11-2 and TRBJ1-1, with D hard to call. V was cut by 1 base and J by 0 bases, with 6 bases left in between. From germline, CDR1 is SGHAT and CDR2 FQNNGV. CDR3 length equals 14 residues. DNA of the CDR3: TGTGCCAGCAGCTTAGGTAGGGTGAACACTGAAGCTTTCTTT. Translation gives CASSLGRVNTEAFF.

J is TRBJ1-2 and V is TRBV9, with TRBD1 identical over 9 bases. V was pared by 4 bases and J by 6 bases, with 4 bases of the junction left unmatched. The germline gives CDR1 SGDLS, CDR2 YYNGEE. This CDR3 has 13 residues. The DNA for the CDR3 is TGTGCCAGCAGCTCCCGGACAGGGGATGGCTACACCTTC. Its translation: CASSSRTGDGYTF.

In DNA, the CDR3 is TGTGCCAGCAGTTACGAAGCCTCCGCCTACGAGCAGTACTTC. Translating gives CASSYEASAYEQYF. The rearrangement uses TRBV6-6 and TRBJ2-7, with D uncertain. The ends were cut back, 2 bases at V and 2 bases at J, with 10 bases in the middle. The CDR3 covers 14 residues. Germline V gene sequence: CDR1 MNHNY, CDR2 SVGAGI (reference sequence).

This rearrangement joins TRBV30 to TRBJ1-1, with 7 bases lining up with TRBD1. Losses at the gene ends were 4 bases for V and 3 bases for J; bases not matched to a gene: 5. This CDR3 region has 13 residues. Per the germline V gene, CDR1 is GTSNPN and CDR2 is SVGIG (reference sequence). The CDR3 spells CAWNDRAYTEAFF. The CDR3 DNA sequence: TGTGCCTGGAACGACAGGGCTTACACTGAAGCTTTCTTT.

The V call is TRBV7-9, the J call TRBJ1-1; D perhaps matches TRBD1 (5 bases). The germline V and J ends were trimmed by 5 bases and 3 bases, with 13 bases remaining between them. This CDR3 spans 14 amino acids. Germline CDR1 SEHNR, CDR2 FQNEAQ (reference sequence). DNA of the CDR3: TGTGCCAGCAGCGTAACCCCAGGGTACACTGAAGCTTTCTTT. Amino acids: CASSVTPGYTEAFF. The entire variable domain, with the rest obtained from reference TRBV7-9 and TRBJ1-1, is as follows: DTGVSQNPRHKITKRGQNVTFRCDPISEHNRLYWYRQTLGQGPEFLTYFQNEAQLEKSRLLSDRFSAERPKGSFSTLEIQRTEQGDSAMYLCASSVTPGYTEAFFGQGTRLTVV.

This clone has a handful of counts. The rearrangement uses TRBV6-1 and TRBJ1-5, with 9 bases lining up with TRBD1. There are 15 residues in the CDR3. V lost 5 bases, J lost 0 bases, and 2 bases stayed unmatched. Looked up from germline, CDR1 is MNHNS and CDR2 is SASEGT. DNA for the CDR3: TGTGCCAGCAGTCGGACAGGGGTTAGCAATCAGCCCCAGCATTTT. As protein: CASSRTGVSNQPQHF.

The rearrangement uses TRBV5-5 and TRBJ1-1, with D unresolved. The ends were cut back, 4 bases at V and 7 bases at J, with 11 bases in the middle. The CDR3 sequence is 12 residues long. Germline CDR1 and CDR2: SGHKS and YYEKEE (reference sequence). The CDR3 DNA sequence: TGTGCCAGCAGCAGGGAGTTGGGTGAAGCTTTCTTT. Its protein product is CASSRELGEAFF.

V gene TRBV10-1 combines with J gene TRBJ2-2, with 10 nucleotides matching TRBD2. Trimming cost V 4 bases and J 4 bases; bases outside gene matches: 6. The CDR3 is 16 residues long. CDR1 is WNHNN, CDR2 SYGVQD, per germline (reference sequence). The CDR3 is CASSGGASGGTGELFF. CDR3 coding DNA: TGCGCCAGCAGTGGGGGGGCTAGCGGGGGCACCGGGGAGCTGTTTTTT.

The sample holds one count of this clone. This chain joins TRBV6-1 and TRBJ2-7; D is ambiguous. CDR1 MNHNS and CDR2 SASEGT come from the germline V gene. The CDR3 has 13 residues. V lost 6 bases to trimming and J lost 7 bases, with 16 bases between them. CDR3 region: CASRGVGSREQYF. The CDR3 nucleotides read TGTGCCAGCAGGGGTGTAGGGTCGAGAGAGCAGTACTTC.

This clone is a singleton in its sample. The J gene is TRBJ2-5, the V gene TRBV6-1; no clear D gene. Germline loops: CDR1 MNHNS, CDR2 SASEGT. CDR3 length: 15 amino acids. Trimming removed 0 bases at V and 5 bases at J, with 13 bases between. Written as DNA, the CDR3 is TGTGCCAGCAGTGAAGCGATCTCGGCGACGGAGACCCAGTACTTC. It encodes CASSEAISATETQYF.